This T cell receptor (beta chain) derives from a study of CD8 T cells in Susac syndrome. Study-wide background: When their blood was taken, the Susac syndrome patients had either not yet had any therapy, were taking corticosteroids, or were taking intravenous immunoglobulin alone. Points from the study as a whole: The study conceded that relatively few individuals underwent its TCR sequencing and HLA analysis.

An input of about 0.5 to 1 ug of RNA was subjected to reverse transcription using random hexamers. TCRdb redid the calling of the immunoSEQ multiplex PCR reads with MiXCR, one entry per CDR3 protein. The sample has 150,000 to 200,000 distinct CDR3 sequences, roughly 94% seen once. Per the germline V gene, CDR1 is LNHDA and CDR2 is SQIVND (reference sequence). Trimming left V 4 bases short and J 8 bases short, with 15 bases between. The CDR3 length is 14 residues. TCR beta sequences were obtained from blood CD8+ and CD4+ T cells. Concerning this clonotype: Its antigen is as yet unknown.

This TCR was sampled from a human donor with Susac syndrome. This sequence joins TRBV19 and TRBJ2-1; possibly TRBD2 for D (6 bases). Sequenced material: CD4+ T cells from PBMCs. The CDR3 sequence: CASSSAGTWDEQFF. CDR3 sequence (DNA): TGTGCCAGTAGTAGCGCCGGGACTTGGGATGAGCAGTTCTTC.